This is a list of T cell receptor beta chains from one sample in a study of OX40 agonist ivuxolimab in advanced cancers. Data came from immunoSEQ multiplex PCR; TCRdb stores just in-frame clones and leaves some out. The table lists tens of thousands of clones, about 90% of them singletons. Sequences were derived from CD4+ or CD8+ T cells sorted from blood, sampled in a trial of the OX40 agonist ivuxolimab. The receptor set was obtained from an adult with an advanced solid tumor such as melanoma, head and neck, liver or kidney cancer. The CDR3 runs from the conserved cysteine through the conserved F or W. D genes are given only for firm matches.

j_call v_call d_call cdr3_aa
TRBJ2-5 TRBV19 . CASSTPGREETQYF
TRBJ2-2 TRBV7-6 TRBD1 CASSLTTDRGHNTGELFF
TRBJ2-5 TRBV7-9 TRBD1 CASSLRTGSETQYF
TRBJ2-2 TRBV9 TRBD2 CASSDSGRRAGELFF
TRBJ1-1 TRBV5-1 TRBD1 CASSLYGTGVEAFF
TRBJ1-3 TRBV5-8 . CASSLDGRRGNTIYF
TRBJ1-1 TRBV28 . CASSLAGKNTEAFF
TRBJ2-3 TRBV19 . CASRTSSTDTQYF
TRBJ2-2 TRBV6-4 . CASSVMWNTGELFF
TRBJ2-3 TRBV5-1 . CASRPTTNTDTQYF
TRBJ1-1 TRBV4-2 . CASSQAGGIGEAFF
TRBJ2-1 TRBV27 . CASSLWGSYNEQFF
TRBJ1-2 TRBV14 . CASSRTAAWRFGNGYTF
TRBJ1-1 TRBV5-1 . CASSFDGGGDTEAFF
TRBJ2-7 TRBV7-2 . CASTGTFYEQYF
TRBJ2-1 TRBV10-3 . CAIRSGLEGNEQFF
TRBJ2-7 TRBV18 . CASPTKEQYF
TRBJ2-5 TRBV7-3 TRBD1 CASSRDSQETQYF